Listed below are T cell receptor beta chains from one sample, sequenced in a study of blood T cell repertoires in COVID-19. Assay: immunoSEQ multiplex PCR; the TCRdb copy retains only in-frame clones and omits some. The table lists 160,000 or so clones, around 92% of them singletons. Sequenced material: peripheral blood. These receptor sequences come from a man aged 60-69 years with acute or convalescent COVID-19. The CDR3 runs from the conserved cysteine through the conserved F or W. D genes are given only for firm matches. The size entry is marked missing in some rows and otherwise reads once, few, many or a size class.

d_call | cdr3_length | j_call | clone_size | v_call | cdr3_nt | cdr3_aa
TRBD2 | 16 | TRBJ2-7 | NA | TRBV6-5 | TGTGCCAGCAGTTTTAGCGGGGGGGTTAGACTCTACGAGCAGTACTTC | CASSFSGGVRLYEQYF
TRBD1 | 16 | TRBJ1-1 | NA | TRBV27 | TGTGCCAGCAGGACAAATACAGGGGGTTTACGCACTGAAGCTTTCTTT | CASRTNTGGLRTEAFF
NA | 16 | TRBJ2-6 | NA | TRBV5-1 | TGCGCCAGCAGCAGTACAGGGAACTCTGGGGCCAACGTCCTGACTTTC | CASSSTGNSGANVLTF
NA | 12 | TRBJ1-5 | NA | TRBV12-5 | TGTGCTAGTGCCGTCTCGGATCAGCCCCAGCATTTT | CASAVSDQPQHF
TRBD2 | 11 | TRBJ2-3 | NA | TRBV9 | TGTGCCAGCAGCCTCTCGGGGGGGCAGTATTTT | CASSLSGGQYF
NA | 14 | TRBJ1-6 | NA | TRBV5-8 | TGTGCCAGCAGCTTTCGTCAGGCCCTTTCACCCCTCCACTTT | CASSFRQALSPLHF
NA | 13 | TRBJ1-5 | NA | TRBV24-1 | TGTGCCACCGCGGACAGAAGCAATCAGCCCCAGCATTTT | CATADRSNQPQHF
TRBD1 | 18 | TRBJ2-6 | NA | TRBV7-2 | TGTGCCAGCAGCTTCCAGGGACAGGTTCTCTCTGGGGCCAACGTCCTGACTTTC | CASSFQGQVLSGANVLTF
NA | 16 | TRBJ2-6 | NA | TRBV11-2 | TGTGCCAGCAGCCCTTTCATGGGGCCCGGGGCCAACGTCCTGACTTTC | CASSPFMGPGANVLTF
NA | 13 | TRBJ2-1 | NA | TRBV11-2 | TGTGCCAGCAGCTTAGTTGGAGGGCATGAGCAGTTCTTC | CASSLVGGHEQFF
TRBD2 | 17 | TRBJ2-3 | NA | TRBV13 | TGTGCCAGCAACCCCGGGACTAGCGCTTCTAGCACAGATACGCAGTATTTT | CASNPGTSASSTDTQYF
TRBD1 | 15 | TRBJ2-2 | once | TRBV18 | TGTGCCAGCTCACCCGGGACAGGGGTTCCCGGGGAGCTGTTTTTT | CASSPGTGVPGELFF
NA | 14 | TRBJ1-1 | NA | TRBV27 | TGTGCCAGCACCTCACACAACATGAACACTGAAGCTTTCTTT | CASTSHNMNTEAFF
TRBD2 | 19 | TRBJ2-3 | NA | TRBV13 | TGTGCCAGCAGCCCCTTACTATTAGCGGGGGACCGAAGCACAGATACGCAGTATTTT | CASSPLLLAGDRSTDTQYF
NA | 16 | TRBJ1-3 | NA | TRBV18 | TGTGCCAGCTCACCACCGCGGAGTATCTCTGGAAACACCATATATTTT | CASSPPRSISGNTIYF
TRBD2 | 17 | TRBJ2-3 | NA | TRBV11-2 | TGTGCCAGCAGCCGTACCGCTAGCGGGGGGGCTGAATATACGCAGTATTTT | CASSRTASGGAEYTQYF
TRBD1 | 13 | TRBJ2-1 | NA | TRBV2 | TGTGCCAGCAGGGGACAGGGGGATGATGAGCAGTTCTTC | CASRGQGDDEQFF
NA | 12 | TRBJ1-2 | NA | TRBV5-1 | TGCGCCAGCAGCCTCTCGGGTCACGGCTACACCTTC | CASSLSGHGYTF
NA | 15 | TRBJ2-1 | once | TRBV18 | TGTGCCAGCTCACAGGCGGGGAGGCTGGACAATGAGCAGTTCTTC | CASSQAGRLDNEQFF
TRBD1 | 15 | TRBJ2-3 | NA | TRBV5-5 | TGTGCCAGCAGCCGGGGACAGGTCAGCACAGATACGCAGTATTTT | CASSRGQVSTDTQYF
NA | 15 | TRBJ1-1 | NA | TRBV10-3 | TGTGCCATCAGTGAGTCGTTTGGGGGCCCCACTGAAGCTTTCTTT | CAISESFGGPTEAFF
NA | 16 | TRBJ1-4 | NA | TRBV7-9 | TGTGCCAGCAGCTTAGGAATGGGAGCAACTAATGAAAAACTGTTTTTT | CASSLGMGATNEKLFF
TRBD1 | 15 | TRBJ1-4 | few | TRBV19 | TGTGCCAGTAGTATACGACAGGGATTCGGTGAAAAACTGTTTTTT | CASSIRQGFGEKLFF
TRBD1 | 14 | TRBJ1-6 | few | TRBV3-1/TRBV3-2 | TGTGCCAGCAGCCCCGACAGGGACAGTTCACCCCTCCACTTT | CASSPDRDSSPLHF
TRBD1 | 19 | TRBJ2-4 | NA | TRBV19 | TGTGCCAGTAGTATAGCTGCAGGGGGCCCGTCCAGAGTCAAAAACATTCAGTACTTC | CASSIAAGGPSRVKNIQYF
NA | 12 | TRBJ2-1 | NA | TRBV14 | TGTGCCAGCAGCCAAGCAGGGGATGAGCAGTTCTTC | CASSQAGDEQFF
NA | 16 | TRBJ1-4 | NA | TRBV4-3 | TGCGCCAGCAGCCAAGACAAGGGGGTTACTAATGAAAAACTGTTTTTT | CASSQDKGVTNEKLFF
TRBD1 | 16 | TRBJ2-7 | NA | TRBV3-1/TRBV3-2 | TGTGCCAGCAGCCAAGGGGGGACAGGCTTCTCCTACGAGCAGTACTTC | CASSQGGTGFSYEQYF
NA | 13 | TRBJ1-2 | NA | TRBV5-4 | TGTGCCAGCAGCTTGGAGACAGCCTATGGCTACACCTTC | CASSLETAYGYTF
TRBD2 | 15 | TRBJ2-5 | NA | TRBV9 | TGTGCCAGCAGCTCACCTAGCGGGGGGGCCGAGACCCAGTACTTC | CASSSPSGGAETQYF
NA | 16 | TRBJ1-3 | once | TRBV2 | TGTGCCAGCAGTGCGGGTTTGGCCCTCTCTGGAAACACCATATATTTT | CASSAGLALSGNTIYF
NA | 15 | TRBJ1-2 | NA | TRBV14 | TGTGCCAGCAGCCAAGGACAAACCCTATACTATGGCTACACCTTC | CASSQGQTLYYGYTF
NA | 16 | TRBJ1-1 | NA | TRBV7-6 | TGTGCCAGCAGCCAGACGCTAATACAGGGCGCGACTGAAGCTTTCTTT | CASSQTLIQGATEAFF
NA | 12 | TRBJ2-4 | NA | TRBV30 | TGTGCCTGGCGGGTTGCCAAAAACATTCAGTACTTC | CAWRVAKNIQYF
NA | 17 | TRBJ1-2 | NA | TRBV14 | TGTGCCAGCAGCCAAGTTGCCGGGGGATCTCGCTCCTATGGCTACACCTTC | CASSQVAGGSRSYGYTF